Shown below are 20 T cell receptor beta chains from a single sample sequenced in a study of T cell changes during pregnancy in multiple sclerosis. TCRdb keeps only in-frame clones here, not all; method: immunoSEQ multiplex PCR. The repertoire holds about 36,000 clones, almost 95% seen once, with 0.43% in the top ten. This specimen consisted of CD4+ T cells from peripheral blood mononuclear cells, obtained in the third trimester of pregnancy. The receptors were sampled from a female donor in good health, enrolled as a control in a pregnancy study.

The chain carries TRBV5-4 and TRBJ1-5, with 7 bases that match TRBD1. The CDR3 totals 18 residues. V lost 7 bases, J lost 0 bases, and 16 bases stayed unmatched. In germline, CDR1 is SGHNT, CDR2 YYREEE (reference sequence). The CDR3 DNA is TGTGCCAGCGGAAGACTCGGGACAGCCTATTTTAGCAATCAGCCCCAGCATTTT. This gives the protein CASGRLGTAYFSNQPQHF.

The rearrangement uses TRBV11-2 and TRBJ1-6; 9 nucleotides agree with TRBD1. There are 15 residues in the CDR3. Germline V gene sequence: CDR1 SGHAT, CDR2 FQNNGV. Trimming took 0 bases from V and 11 from J; bases not matched to a gene: 5. The CDR3 is CASSLERQGGTPLHF. CDR3 DNA: TGTGCCAGCAGCTTAGAAAGACAGGGGGGGACACCCCTCCACTTT.

CDR3 amino acids: CASSPLGQSNTEAFF. The CDR3 DNA reads TGTGCCAGCTCACCGTTGGGACAGTCGAACACTGAAGCTTTCTTT. The chain recombines TRBV18 with TRBJ1-1, with 7 bases lining up with TRBD1. J gave up 1 base and V 3 bases, and 5 bases lay outside the gene matches. Germline CDR1 is KGHSH and CDR2 is LQKENI. The CDR3 spans 15 residues.

V is TRBV4-2 and J is TRBJ2-3; D is unresolved. Per the germline V gene, CDR1 is LGHNA and CDR2 is YNFKEQ. CDR3 length: 13 residues. Trimming removed 4 bases at V and 3 bases at J, with 8 bases between. CDR3 sequence: CASSPPRTDTQYF. The CDR3 DNA sequence: TGTGCCAGCAGCCCGCCGAGGACAGATACGCAGTATTTT.

This clone was recorded a few times. The chain links TRBV7-3 to TRBJ1-1; D possibly corresponds to TRBD1 (6 bases). The V gene lost 3 bases and the J gene lost 4 bases, with 12 bases spanning the gap. The CDR3 is 14 amino acids. Germline CDR1 is SGHTA and CDR2 is FQGTGA. CDR3 nucleotides: TGTGCCAGCAGCTTCAATTCAGGGGCCACTGAAGCTTTCTTT. Translated: CASSFNSGATEAFF. Supplemented by reference TRBV7-3 and TRBJ1-1, the full variable domain reads GAGVSQTPSNKVTEKGKYVELRCDPISGHTALYWYRQSLGQGPEFLIYFQGTGAADDSGLPNDRFFAVRPEGSVSTLKIQRTERGDSAVYLCASSFNSGATEAFFGQGTRLTVV.

This clone is a singleton in its sample. This chain links TRBV7-9 with TRBJ1-3; D might be TRBD1 (6 bases). Germline values: CDR1 SEHNR, CDR2 FQNEAQ (reference sequence). V was cut by 5 bases and J by 0 bases, with 14 bases left in between. The CDR3 is 16 amino acids. DNA of the CDR3: TGTGCCAGCAGCCCCCCCCAGGGGCGCTCTGGAAACACCATATATTTT. Amino acids: CASSPPQGRSGNTIYF.

This rearrangement joins TRBV9 to TRBJ2-2; 9 bases are shared with TRBD1. CDR3 length: 16 residues. The J segment lost 4 bases and the V segment lost 4 bases, leaving 8 bases of the junction unmatched. Per germline, CDR1 SGDLS and CDR2 YYNGEE. The CDR3 protein is CASSPGTGIGTGELFF. The CDR3 DNA is TGTGCCAGCAGCCCCGGGACAGGGATTGGCACCGGGGAGCTGTTTTTT. Based on the CDR3 plus reference TRBV9 and TRBJ2-2, the full variable domain is DSGVTQTPKHLITATGQRVTLRCSPRSGDLSVYWYQQSLDQGLQFLIQYYNGEERAKGNILERFSAQQFPDLHSELNLSSLELGDSALYFCASSPGTGIGTGELFFGEGSRLTVL.

The chain recombines TRBV6-1 with TRBJ2-3; 8 bases line up with TRBD1. J lost 5 bases, V lost 5 bases, and 3 bases had no gene match. This CDR3 region has 13 residues. Germline lookup yields CDR1 MNHNS and CDR2 SASEGT. As DNA, the CDR3 is TGTGCCAGCAGTCCAGGGGGCGGAGATACGCAGTATTTT. It codes for CASSPGGGDTQYF.

V usage is TRBV30 and J usage is TRBJ1-4, with 7 bases identical to TRBD1. V shed 1 base, J shed 10 bases, and the junction held 6 bases outside the gene matches. Germline V lookup: CDR1 GTSNPN, CDR2 SVGIG (reference sequence). This CDR3 is built from 13 residues. The CDR3 here is CAWSGVTGAKLFF. The CDR3 bases are TGTGCCTGGAGTGGCGTAACAGGGGCAAAACTGTTTTTT.

CDR3 bases: TGCGCCAGCCAAACTCAGGGGACTAGCGGACACTACCAAGAGACCCAGTACTTC. Its protein is CASQTQGTSGHYQETQYF. This chain uses TRBV5-1 with TRBJ2-5; 11 bases are shared with TRBD2. The CDR3 contains 18 residues. Looked up from germline, CDR1 is SGHRS and CDR2 is YFSETQ. The J segment lost 0 bases and the V segment lost 7 bases, leaving 14 bases of the junction unmatched.

The rearrangement links TRBV5-1 to TRBJ1-4, with 7 bases aligning to TRBD1. V was pared by 0 bases and J by 7 bases, with 3 bases of the junction left unmatched. Germline V gives CDR1 SGHRS, CDR2 YFSETQ. The CDR3 is 14 amino acids. The CDR3 loop reads CASSLGDRFEKLFF. Written as DNA, the CDR3 is TGCGCCAGCAGCTTGGGGGACAGATTTGAAAAACTGTTTTTT.

J is TRBJ2-1 and V is TRBV7-8; D not certain. Trimming took 5 bases from V and 0 from J, leaving 5 bases between them. Germline V CDR1 and CDR2: SGHVS, FQNEAQ. This CDR3 has 13 residues. The chain's CDR3 is CASSPRSYNEQFF. The CDR3 bases are TGTGCCAGCAGCCCGCGCTCCTACAATGAGCAGTTCTTC.

The chain is built from TRBV30 and TRBJ1-4; 9 bases fit TRBD1. CDR1 and CDR2 (germline): GTSNPN, SVGIG (reference sequence). The CDR3 totals 16 residues. V was clipped by 2 bases and J by 3 bases; unmatched bases: 7. The CDR3 is CAWSRDRVGSNEKLFF. CDR3 coding DNA: TGTGCCTGGAGTCGGGACAGGGTAGGGTCTAATGAAAAACTGTTTTTT.

The chain couples TRBV5-1 to TRBJ2-3; D perhaps matches TRBD2 (7 bases). This CDR3 is 15 amino acids long. The V and J ends lost 5 bases and 0 bases respectively, with 13 bases between them. In germline, CDR1 is SGHRS, CDR2 YFSETQ. CDR3 bases: TGCGCCAGCAGACAGGGCGGGGGTAGCACAGATACGCAGTATTTT. This gives the protein CASRQGGGSTDTQYF.

The chain has TRBV15 and TRBJ2-5; TRBD2 matches 7 bases. The length of the CDR3 is 14 residues. CDR1 LNHNV and CDR2 YYDKDF come from the germline V gene (reference sequence). The V segment lost 2 bases and the J segment 4 bases; nucleotides outside the gene matches: 4. CDR3 in amino acids: CATSRRVAGETQYF. DNA for the CDR3: TGTGCCACCAGCAGAAGGGTAGCGGGAGAGACCCAGTACTTC.

This chain uses TRBV29-1 with TRBJ1-1; 8 bases map to TRBD1. The CDR3 has 13 amino acids. V lost 3 bases to trimming and J lost 4 bases; unmatched junction nucleotides: 4. From germline, CDR1 is SQVTM and CDR2 ANQGSEA. Here the CDR3 reads CSVDRGRFTEAFF. As DNA, the CDR3 is TGCAGCGTTGACAGGGGGCGTTTCACTGAAGCTTTCTTT.

The chain has TRBV6-5 and TRBJ1-1, with D perhaps TRBD1 (6 bases). Trimming took 10 bases from V and 1 from J, leaving 16 bases between them. This CDR3 has 14 residues. Germline assignment: CDR1 MNHEY and CDR2 SVGAGI. CDR3 nucleotide sequence: TGTGCCACCCGGACAGACGCTTGGAACACTGAAGCTTTCTTT. Protein sequence: CATRTDAWNTEAFF.

The CDR3 DNA is TGTGCCAGCAGACGAGACATTAGCAATCAGCCCCAGCATTTT. This gives the protein CASRRDISNQPQHF. The rearrangement links TRBV5-5 to TRBJ1-5; D is undetermined. Germline lookup yields CDR1 SGHKS and CDR2 YYEKEE (reference sequence). Trimming cost V 5 bases and J 0 bases, with 9 bases left between them. The CDR3 has 14 residues.

The chain combines TRBV4-2 with TRBJ2-2; 9 bases are shared with TRBD2. J gave up 5 bases and V 7 bases, and 17 bases lay outside the gene matches. Germline V gene sequence: CDR1 LGHNA, CDR2 YNFKEQ. This CDR3 is 18 amino acids long. The CDR3 protein is CASTRDLAGFGFTGELFF. The CDR3 nucleotides read TGTGCCAGCACCCGCGACCTAGCGGGGTTTGGATTTACCGGGGAGCTGTTTTTT.

This chain links TRBV28 with TRBJ1-2; 8 bases fit TRBD1. There are 13 residues in the CDR3. V gave up 6 bases and J gave up 5 bases; unmatched junction bases: 5. The germline gives CDR1 MDHEN, CDR2 SYDVKM. The CDR3 DNA reads as TGTGCCAGCAGCCGAGACAGGGGTTATGGCTACACCTTC. Residues: CASSRDRGYGYTF.